This T cell receptor (beta chain) emerged from a study of CD8+ T cells in alopecia areata. Study summary: The authors scored treated patients' severity by affected scalp percentage.

On this clone itself: Antigen unknown.

Germline V CDR1 and CDR2: SGHTA, FQGNSA. CDR3 length: 16 amino acids. V gave up 5 bases and J gave up 2 bases, with 19 bases separating them. RNA was isolated and reverse transcribed to cDNA, the sequencing template. The protocol was immunoSEQ multiplex PCR, while the TCRdb copy is restricted to in-frame clones and leaves out a portion. The table lists 120,000 or so clones, roughly 57% of them singletons. Study-level results: Clonality was higher in lesional than normal scalp, especially in alopecia totalis/universalis.

Indicated treatment: oral pan-JAK inhibitor, 5-10 mg twice daily. Sampling of alopecia areata patients yielded lesional scalp punch biopsies as well as peripheral blood. The receptor was derived from a human donor with alopecia areata. The sample here was CD4+ T cells sorted from blood, taken at week 4, from a patient treated with tofacitinib. The chain combines TRBV7-2 with TRBJ2-7, with TRBD2 as a possible D gene (6 bases). CDR3 sequence reads: CASSERWGDTAYEQYF. In DNA form, the CDR3 reads TGTGCCAGCAGCGAGAGGTGGGGGGATACCGCCTACGAGCAGTACTTC.